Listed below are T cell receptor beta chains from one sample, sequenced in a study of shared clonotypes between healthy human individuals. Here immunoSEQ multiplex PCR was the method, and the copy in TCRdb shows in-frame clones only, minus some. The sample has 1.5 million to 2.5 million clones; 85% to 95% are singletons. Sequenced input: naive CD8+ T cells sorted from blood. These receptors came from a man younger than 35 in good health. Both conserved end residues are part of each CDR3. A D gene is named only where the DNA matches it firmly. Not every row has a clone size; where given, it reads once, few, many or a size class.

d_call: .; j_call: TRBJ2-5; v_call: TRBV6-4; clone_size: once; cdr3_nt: TGTGCCAGCAGTGACACCATCGAGCCGCGGGAGACCCAGTACTTC; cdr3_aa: CASSDTIEPRETQYF
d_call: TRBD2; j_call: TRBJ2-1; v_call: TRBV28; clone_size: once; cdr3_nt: TGTGCCAGCAGTACGACTAGCGGGGGTTTTTACAATGAGCAGTTCTTC; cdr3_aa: CASSTTSGGFYNEQFF
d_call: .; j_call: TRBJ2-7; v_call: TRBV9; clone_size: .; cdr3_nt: TGTGCCAGCAGCCCGGGAAGGGGGCGGGACTCCTACGAGCAGTACTTC; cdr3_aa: CASSPGRGRDSYEQYF
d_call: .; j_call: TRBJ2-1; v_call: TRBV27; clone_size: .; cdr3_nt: TGTGCCAGCAGTCCTACACAACTAGGCAATGAGCAGTTCTTC; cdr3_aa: CASSPTQLGNEQFF
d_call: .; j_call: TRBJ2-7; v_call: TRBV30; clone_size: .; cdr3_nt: TGTGCCTGGAGCCCCTCGGGGGTCTACGAGCAGTACTTC; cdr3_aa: CAWSPSGVYEQYF
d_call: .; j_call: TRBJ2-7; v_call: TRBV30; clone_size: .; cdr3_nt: TGTGCCTGGGGTCTAGCCGATGAGCAGTACTTC; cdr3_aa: CAWGLADEQYF
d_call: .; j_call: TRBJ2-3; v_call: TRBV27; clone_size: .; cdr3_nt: TGTGCCAGCAGTTTATTGGCGTCTTTAGGCACAGATACGCAGTATTTT; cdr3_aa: CASSLLASLGTDTQYF
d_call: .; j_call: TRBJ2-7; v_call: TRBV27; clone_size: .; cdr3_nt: TGTGCCAGCAGGGGTACCCTAGCCTCTTACGAGCAGTACTTC; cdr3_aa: CASRGTLASYEQYF
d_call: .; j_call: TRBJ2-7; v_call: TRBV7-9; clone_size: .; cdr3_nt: TGTGCCAGCAGCTTAGGGGGAATAAGCTCCTACGAGCAGTACTTC; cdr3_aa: CASSLGGISSYEQYF
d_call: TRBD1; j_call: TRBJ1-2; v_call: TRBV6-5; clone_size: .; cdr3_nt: TGTGCCAGCAGTTACTCCGAGGGGGCAACCGGTGGCTACACCTTC; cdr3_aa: CASSYSEGATGGYTF
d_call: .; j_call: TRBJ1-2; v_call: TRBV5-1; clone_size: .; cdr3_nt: TGCGCCAGCAGCTTCCGGGACAAGCTAAACACTAGCTATGGCTACACCTTC; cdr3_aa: CASSFRDKLNTSYGYTF
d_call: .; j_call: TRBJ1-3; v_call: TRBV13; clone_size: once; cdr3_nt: TGTGCCAGCAGCAGCACCCTCTACTCTGGAAACACCATATATTTT; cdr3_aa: CASSSTLYSGNTIYF
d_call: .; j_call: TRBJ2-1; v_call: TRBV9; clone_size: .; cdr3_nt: TGTGCCAGCAGCATCAGCGGGCTATCCTACAATGAGCAGTTCTTC; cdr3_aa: CASSISGLSYNEQFF
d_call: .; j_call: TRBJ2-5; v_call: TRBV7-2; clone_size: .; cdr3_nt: TGTGCCAGCAGCTTCTTGACTGCGACCCAGTACTTC; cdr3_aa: CASSFLTATQYF
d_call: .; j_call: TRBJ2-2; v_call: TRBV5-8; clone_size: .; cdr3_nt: TGTGCCAGCAGCTTGGAGTGGGCAGGGAACACCGGGGAGCTGTTTTTT; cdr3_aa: CASSLEWAGNTGELFF
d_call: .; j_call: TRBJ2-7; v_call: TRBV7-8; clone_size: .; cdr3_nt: TGTGCCAGCAGCGCGCTAAACTACGAGCAGTACTTC; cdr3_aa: CASSALNYEQYF
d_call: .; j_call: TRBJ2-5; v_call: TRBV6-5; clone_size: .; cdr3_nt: TGTGCCAGCAGTTACGGACAAGGGGTGGTAAAGACCCAGTACTTC; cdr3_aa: CASSYGQGVVKTQYF